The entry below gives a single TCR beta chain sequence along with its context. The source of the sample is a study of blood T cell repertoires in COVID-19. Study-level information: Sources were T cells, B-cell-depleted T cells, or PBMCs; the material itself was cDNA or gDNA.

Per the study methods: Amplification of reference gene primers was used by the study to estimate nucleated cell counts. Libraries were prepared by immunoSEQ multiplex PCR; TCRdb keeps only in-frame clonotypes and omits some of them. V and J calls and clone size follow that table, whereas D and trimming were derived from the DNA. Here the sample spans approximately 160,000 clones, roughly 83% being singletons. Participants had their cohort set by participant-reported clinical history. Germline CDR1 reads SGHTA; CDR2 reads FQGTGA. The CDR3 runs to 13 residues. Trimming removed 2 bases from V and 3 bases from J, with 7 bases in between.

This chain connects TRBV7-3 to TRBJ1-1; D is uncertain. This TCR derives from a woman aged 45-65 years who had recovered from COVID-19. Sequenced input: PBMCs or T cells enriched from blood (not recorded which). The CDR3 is CASSLDTYTEAFF. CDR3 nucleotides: TGTGCCAGCAGCTTAGACACATACACTGAAGCTTTCTTT.